This is a list of T cell receptor beta chains from one sample in a study of T cell responses to AZD1222 COVID-19 vaccine. Clones were read by immunoSEQ multiplex PCR, and TCRdb kept only the in-frame ones, dropping some. The sample contains some 140,000 clones, roughly 90% of which appear only once. The sample consisted of peripheral blood, taken on day 0 of MenACWY control vaccination. These receptors were taken from an adult in good health. Both conserved end residues are part of each CDR3. The order of the fields is clone size, J gene, V gene, CDR3 protein. The size field is filled for only some rows; it gives once, few, many or a size class.

.	TRBJ2-7	TRBV6-5	CASRRTSGTTYEQYF
.	TRBJ2-3	TRBV5-4	CASSSTAGAGTDTQYF
.	TRBJ1-2	TRBV19	CASSTTGGWVYGYTF
.	TRBJ1-1	TRBV13	CASSLVQGTEAFF
.	TRBJ1-4	TRBV2	CASNHDRANEKLFF
.	TRBJ1-1	TRBV11-3	CASSYALGNTEAFF
.	TRBJ2-6	TRBV5-1	CASSFRLARSGANVLTF
.	TRBJ1-2	TRBV28	CASGDGRLGYTF
.	TRBJ1-1	TRBV5-1	CASSLGDSPEAFF
.	TRBJ1-6	TRBV5-1	CASSMTGTGGTWSPLHF
few	TRBJ1-5	TRBV6-6	CASKGQGAGNQPQHF
.	TRBJ1-3	TRBV30	CACSPILSGNTIYF
.	TRBJ1-2	TRBV6-5	CASSYLQEDGYTF
.	TRBJ2-5	TRBV5-4	CASSLASGTRTQYF
.	TRBJ2-6	TRBV30	CAWSTSGANVLTF
.	TRBJ2-3	TRBV3-1/TRBV3-2	CASSLRTYTDTQYF
.	TRBJ2-1	TRBV5-1	CASSQPTSGKNNEQFF
.	TRBJ1-1	TRBV29-1	CSAADHTEAFF
few	TRBJ2-5	TRBV2	CASSDIGGGAETQYF
once	TRBJ2-2	TRBV2	CASGSGTETGELFF
.	TRBJ2-1	TRBV9	CASSMRQGGSYNEQFF
few	TRBJ2-5	TRBV7-6	CASSSSQGYGETQYF
.	TRBJ2-5	TRBV7-2	CASSLDRAQETQYF
.	TRBJ2-1	TRBV5-6	CASSLGLTAEQFF
.	TRBJ2-7	TRBV11-3	CASTAGVSYEQYF
.	TRBJ2-1	TRBV21-1	CASSPDRVPYNEQFF
.	TRBJ1-2	TRBV28	CASSSPGQGAGGYTF
.	TRBJ1-4	TRBV6-5	CASSGTVNEKLFF
.	TRBJ2-7	TRBV2	CASSDPGGDRAYEQYF
.	TRBJ2-7	TRBV6-2/TRBV6-3	CASSNSPGLAGGTYEQYF
.	TRBJ2-3	TRBV27	CASSPRTDTQYF
.	TRBJ1-6	TRBV19	CASSIVNSPLHF
once	TRBJ2-1	TRBV7-6	CASSLRGSGPYNEQFF
.	TRBJ1-2	TRBV27	CASSPSINYGYTF
.	TRBJ1-5	TRBV28	CASSLLNQPQHF
.	TRBJ1-1	TRBV5-6	CASSWGTGETEAFF
.	TRBJ2-3	TRBV10-3	CAISDGTSTDTQYF
.	TRBJ2-1	TRBV24-1	CATSDPRTSGSSYNEQFF
once	TRBJ1-5	TRBV6-5	CASSPNRNNQPQHF
.	TRBJ1-5	TRBV29-1	CSVGGGGNQPQHF
few	TRBJ2-1	TRBV20-1	CSAPGVNEQFF
.	TRBJ1-5	TRBV4-1	CASSQEQTNIRTQHF